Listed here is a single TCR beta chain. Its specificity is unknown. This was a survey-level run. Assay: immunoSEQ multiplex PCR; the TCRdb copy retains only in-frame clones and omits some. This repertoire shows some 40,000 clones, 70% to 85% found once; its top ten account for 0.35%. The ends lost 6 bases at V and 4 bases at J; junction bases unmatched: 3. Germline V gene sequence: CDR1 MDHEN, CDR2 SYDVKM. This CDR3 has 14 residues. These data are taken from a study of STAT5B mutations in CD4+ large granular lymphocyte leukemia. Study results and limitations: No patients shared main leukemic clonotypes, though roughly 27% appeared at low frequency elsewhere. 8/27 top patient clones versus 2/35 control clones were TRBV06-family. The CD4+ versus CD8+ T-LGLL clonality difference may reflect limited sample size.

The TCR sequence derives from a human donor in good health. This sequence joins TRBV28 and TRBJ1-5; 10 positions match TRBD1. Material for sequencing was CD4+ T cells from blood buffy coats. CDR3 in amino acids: CASRGGQGNQPQHF. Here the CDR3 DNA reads TGTGCCAGCAGGGGGGGACAGGGGAATCAGCCCCAGCATTTT.